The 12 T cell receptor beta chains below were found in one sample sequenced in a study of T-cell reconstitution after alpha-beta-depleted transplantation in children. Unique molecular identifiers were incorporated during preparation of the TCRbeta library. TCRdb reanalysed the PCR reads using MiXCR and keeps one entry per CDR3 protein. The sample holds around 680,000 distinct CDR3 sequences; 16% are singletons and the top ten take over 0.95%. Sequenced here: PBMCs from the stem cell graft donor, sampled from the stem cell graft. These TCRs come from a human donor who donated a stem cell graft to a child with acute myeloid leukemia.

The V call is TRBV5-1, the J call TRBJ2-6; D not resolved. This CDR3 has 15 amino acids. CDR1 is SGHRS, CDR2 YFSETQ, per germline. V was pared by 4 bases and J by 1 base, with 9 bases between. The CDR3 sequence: CASSPVNSGANVLTF. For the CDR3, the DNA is TGCGCCAGCAGCCCGGTGAATTCTGGGGCCAACGTCCTGACTTTC.

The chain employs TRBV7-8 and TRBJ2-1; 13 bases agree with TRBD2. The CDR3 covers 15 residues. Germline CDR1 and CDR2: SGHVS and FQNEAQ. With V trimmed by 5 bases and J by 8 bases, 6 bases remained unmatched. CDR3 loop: CASSPRLAGGYEQFF. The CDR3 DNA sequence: TGTGCCAGCAGCCCCCGACTAGCGGGGGGCTATGAGCAGTTCTTC.

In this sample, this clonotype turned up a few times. In nucleotides, the CDR3 is TGTGCCAGCAGCTTAGTAACAGGGGGCGACACCGGGGAGCTGTTTTTT. The encoded protein is CASSLVTGGDTGELFF. The J gene is TRBJ2-2, the V gene TRBV7-9, with 9 bases fitting TRBD1. The CDR3 runs to 16 residues. Germline V lookup: CDR1 SEHNR, CDR2 FQNEAQ (reference sequence). The ends lost 1 base at V and 3 bases at J; junction bases unmatched: 3.

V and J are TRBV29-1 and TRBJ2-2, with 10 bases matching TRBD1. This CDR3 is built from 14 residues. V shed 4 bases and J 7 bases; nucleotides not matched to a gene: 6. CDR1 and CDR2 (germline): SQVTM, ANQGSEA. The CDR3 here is CSVALGQGGGELFF. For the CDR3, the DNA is TGCAGCGTTGCCCTAGGACAGGGGGGCGGGGAGCTGTTTTTT.

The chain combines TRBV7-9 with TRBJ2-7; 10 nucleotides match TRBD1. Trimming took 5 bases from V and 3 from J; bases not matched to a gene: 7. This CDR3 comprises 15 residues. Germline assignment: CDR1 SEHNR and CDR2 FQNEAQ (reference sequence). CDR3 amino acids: CASSQGQGVGYEQYF. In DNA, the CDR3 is TGTGCCAGCAGCCAAGGACAGGGGGTAGGCTACGAGCAGTACTTC. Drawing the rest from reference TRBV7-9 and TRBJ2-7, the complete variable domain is DTGVSQNPRHKITKRGQNVTFRCDPISEHNRLYWYRQTLGQGPEFLTYFQNEAQLEKSRLLSDRFSAERPKGSFSTLEIQRTEQGDSAMYLCASSQGQGVGYEQYFGPGTRLTVT.

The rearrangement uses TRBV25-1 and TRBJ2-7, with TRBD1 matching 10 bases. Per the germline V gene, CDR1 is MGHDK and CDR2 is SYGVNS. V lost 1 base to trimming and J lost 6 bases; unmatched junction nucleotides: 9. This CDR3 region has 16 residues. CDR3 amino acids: CASSESRTGGWGEQYF. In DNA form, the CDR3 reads TGTGCCAGCAGTGAATCGAGGACAGGGGGTTGGGGCGAGCAGTACTTC.

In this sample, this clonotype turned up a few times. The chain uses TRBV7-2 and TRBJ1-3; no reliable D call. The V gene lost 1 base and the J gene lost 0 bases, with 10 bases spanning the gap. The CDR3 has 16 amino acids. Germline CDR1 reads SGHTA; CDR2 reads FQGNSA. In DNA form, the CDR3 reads TGTGCCAGCAGCTTAGTCTCCACACGCTCTGGAAACACCATATATTTT. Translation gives CASSLVSTRSGNTIYF.

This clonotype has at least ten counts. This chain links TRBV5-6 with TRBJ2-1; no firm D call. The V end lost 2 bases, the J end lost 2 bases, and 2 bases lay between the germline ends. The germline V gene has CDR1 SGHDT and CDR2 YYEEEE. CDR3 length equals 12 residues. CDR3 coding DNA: TGTGCCAGCAGCTTTACCTACAATGAGCAGTTCTTC. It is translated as CASSFTYNEQFF.

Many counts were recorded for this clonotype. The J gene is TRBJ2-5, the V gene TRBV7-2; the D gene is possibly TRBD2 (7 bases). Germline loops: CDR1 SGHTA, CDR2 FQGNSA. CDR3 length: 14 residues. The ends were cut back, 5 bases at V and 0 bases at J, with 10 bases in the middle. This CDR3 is CASSRGGYQETQYF. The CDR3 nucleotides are TGTGCCAGCAGCAGGGGGGGGTACCAAGAGACCCAGTACTTC.

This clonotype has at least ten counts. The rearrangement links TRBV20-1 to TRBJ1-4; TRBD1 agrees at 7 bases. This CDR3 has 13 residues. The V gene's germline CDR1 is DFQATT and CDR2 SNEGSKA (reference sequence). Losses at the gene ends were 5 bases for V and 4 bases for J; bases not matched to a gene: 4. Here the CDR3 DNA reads TGCAGTGCTGGGGACAGCCTTAATGAAAAACTGTTTTTT. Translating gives CSAGDSLNEKLFF.

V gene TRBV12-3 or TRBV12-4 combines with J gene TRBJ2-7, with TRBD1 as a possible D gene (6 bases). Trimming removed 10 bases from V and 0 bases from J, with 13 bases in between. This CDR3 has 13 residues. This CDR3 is CATAPTGSYEQYV. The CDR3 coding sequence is TGTGCCACGGCACCGACAGGCTCCTACGAGCAGTACGTC.

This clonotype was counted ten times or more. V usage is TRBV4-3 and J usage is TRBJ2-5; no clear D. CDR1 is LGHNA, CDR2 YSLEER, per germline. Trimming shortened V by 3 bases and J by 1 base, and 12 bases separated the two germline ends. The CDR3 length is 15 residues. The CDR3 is CASSQGNWRQETQYF. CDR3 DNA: TGCGCCAGCAGCCAGGGAAATTGGCGCCAAGAGACCCAGTACTTC.